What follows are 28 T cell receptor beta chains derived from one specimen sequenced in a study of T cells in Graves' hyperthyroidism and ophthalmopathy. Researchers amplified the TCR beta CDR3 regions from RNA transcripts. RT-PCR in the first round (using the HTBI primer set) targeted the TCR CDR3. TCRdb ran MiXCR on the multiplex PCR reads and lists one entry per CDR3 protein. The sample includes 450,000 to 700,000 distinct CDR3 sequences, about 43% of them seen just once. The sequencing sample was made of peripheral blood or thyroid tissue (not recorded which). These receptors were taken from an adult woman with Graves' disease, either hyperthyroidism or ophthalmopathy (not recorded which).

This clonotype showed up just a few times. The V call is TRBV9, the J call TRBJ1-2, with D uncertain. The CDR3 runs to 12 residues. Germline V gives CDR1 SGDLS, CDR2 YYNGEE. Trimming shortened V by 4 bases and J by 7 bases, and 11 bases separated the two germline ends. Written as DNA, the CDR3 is TGTGCCAGCAGCCCCGTTTCTGGTGGCTACACCTTC. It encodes CASSPVSGGYTF.

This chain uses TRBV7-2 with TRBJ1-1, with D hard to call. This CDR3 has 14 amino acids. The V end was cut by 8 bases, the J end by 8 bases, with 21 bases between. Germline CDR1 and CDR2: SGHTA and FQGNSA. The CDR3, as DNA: TGTGCCAGCTTGTCGCAAAGGAACACTGAAGAAGCTTTCTTT. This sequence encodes CASLSQRNTEEAFF.

The CDR3 sequence is CASNPGLPPLSGNQPQHF. For the CDR3, the DNA is TGTGCCAGCAACCCAGGGTTGCCCCCACTTAGCGGCAATCAGCCCCAGCATTTT. V usage is TRBV28 and J usage is TRBJ1-5, with a possible D match to TRBD1 (5 bases). V lost 7 bases to trimming and J lost 2 bases, with 24 bases between them. The CDR3 loop spans 18 amino acids. Germline lookup yields CDR1 MDHEN and CDR2 SYDVKM.

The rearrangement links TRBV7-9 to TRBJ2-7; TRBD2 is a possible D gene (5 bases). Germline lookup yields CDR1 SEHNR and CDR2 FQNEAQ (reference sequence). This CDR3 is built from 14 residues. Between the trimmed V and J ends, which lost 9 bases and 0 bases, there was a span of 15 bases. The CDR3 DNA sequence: TGTGCCAGTACCCCGGACTTTAGCTCCTACGAGCAGTACTTC. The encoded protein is CASTPDFSSYEQYF. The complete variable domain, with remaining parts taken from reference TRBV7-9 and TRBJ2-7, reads DTGVSQNPRHKITKRGQNVTFRCDPISEHNRLYWYRQTLGQGPEFLTYFQNEAQLEKSRLLSDRFSAERPKGSFSTLEIQRTEQGDSAMYLCASTPDFSSYEQYFGPGTRLTVT.

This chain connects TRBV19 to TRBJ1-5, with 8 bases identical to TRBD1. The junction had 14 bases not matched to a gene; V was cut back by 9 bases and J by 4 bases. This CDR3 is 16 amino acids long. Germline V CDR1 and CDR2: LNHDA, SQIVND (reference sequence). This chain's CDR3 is CASSLGDRTDNQPQHF. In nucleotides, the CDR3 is TGTGCCAGCAGCTTGGGGGACAGGACAGATAATCAGCCCCAGCATTTT.

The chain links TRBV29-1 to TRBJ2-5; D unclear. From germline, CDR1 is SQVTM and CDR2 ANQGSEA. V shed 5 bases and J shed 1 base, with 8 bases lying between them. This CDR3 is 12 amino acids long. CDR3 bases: TGCAGCGTTCGTGTTACCCAAGAGACCCAGTACTTC. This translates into CSVRVTQETQYF.

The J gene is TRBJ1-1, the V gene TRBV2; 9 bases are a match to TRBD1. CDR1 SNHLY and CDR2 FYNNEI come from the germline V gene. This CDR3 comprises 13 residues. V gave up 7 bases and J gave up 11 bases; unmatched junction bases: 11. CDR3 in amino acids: CASTPGTGIKAFF. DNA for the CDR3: TGTGCCAGCACCCCTGGGACAGGGATTAAGGCTTTCTTT. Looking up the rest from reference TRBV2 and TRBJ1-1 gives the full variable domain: EPEVTQTPSHQVTQMGQEVILRCVPISNHLYFYWYRQILGQKVEFLVSFYNNEISEKSEIFDDQFSVERPDGSNFTLKIRSTKLEDSAMYFCASTPGTGIKAFFGQGTRLTVV.

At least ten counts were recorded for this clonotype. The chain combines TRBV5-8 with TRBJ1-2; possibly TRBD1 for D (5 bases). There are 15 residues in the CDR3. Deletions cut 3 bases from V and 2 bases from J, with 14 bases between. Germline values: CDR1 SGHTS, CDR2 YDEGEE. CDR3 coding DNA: TGTGCCAGCAGCTCACACACCGGGGCCAACTATGGCTACACCTTC. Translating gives CASSSHTGANYGYTF.

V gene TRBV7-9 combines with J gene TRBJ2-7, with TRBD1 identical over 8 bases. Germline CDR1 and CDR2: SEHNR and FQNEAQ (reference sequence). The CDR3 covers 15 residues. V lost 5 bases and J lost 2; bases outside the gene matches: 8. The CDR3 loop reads CASSRTGQVPYEQYF. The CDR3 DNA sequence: TGTGCCAGCAGCCGAACGGGACAGGTTCCCTACGAGCAGTACTTC.

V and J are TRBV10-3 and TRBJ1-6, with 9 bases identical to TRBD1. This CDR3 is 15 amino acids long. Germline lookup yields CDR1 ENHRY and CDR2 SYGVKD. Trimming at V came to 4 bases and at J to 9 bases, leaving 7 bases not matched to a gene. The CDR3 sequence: CAISARETGGSPLHF. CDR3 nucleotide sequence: TGTGCCATCAGTGCTAGAGAGACAGGGGGTTCACCCCTCCACTTT.

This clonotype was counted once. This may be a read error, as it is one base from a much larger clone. CDR3 in amino acids: CAGQTGSREQCF. CDR3 in DNA: TGTGCCGGTCAAACGGGGTCTAGGGAGCAGTGCTTC. The V and J genes are TRBV6-1 and TRBJ2-7, with a weak D call TRBD2 (5 bases). The CDR3 sequence is 12 residues long. CDR1 and CDR2 from the germline V gene are MNHNS and SASEGT.

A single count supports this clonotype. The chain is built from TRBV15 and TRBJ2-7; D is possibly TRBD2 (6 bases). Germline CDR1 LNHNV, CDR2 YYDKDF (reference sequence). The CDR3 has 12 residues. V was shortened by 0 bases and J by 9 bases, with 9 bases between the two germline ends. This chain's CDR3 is CATSREQRAQYF. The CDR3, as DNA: TGTGCCACCAGCAGAGAACAGCGGGCGCAGTACTTC.

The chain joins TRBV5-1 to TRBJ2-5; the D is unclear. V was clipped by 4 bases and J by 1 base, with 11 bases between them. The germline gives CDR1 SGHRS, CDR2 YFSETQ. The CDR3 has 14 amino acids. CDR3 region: CASSVRTLQETQYF. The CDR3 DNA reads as TGCGCCAGCAGCGTACGGACGCTCCAAGAGACCCAGTACTTC.

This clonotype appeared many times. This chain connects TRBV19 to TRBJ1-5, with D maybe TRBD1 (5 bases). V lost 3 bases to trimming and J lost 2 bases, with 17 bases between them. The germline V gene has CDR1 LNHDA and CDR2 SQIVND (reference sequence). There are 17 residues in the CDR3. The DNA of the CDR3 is TGTGCCAGTAGTATGATTCCCAGGGCTGTCGGCAATCAGCCCCAGCATTTT. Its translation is CASSMIPRAVGNQPQHF.

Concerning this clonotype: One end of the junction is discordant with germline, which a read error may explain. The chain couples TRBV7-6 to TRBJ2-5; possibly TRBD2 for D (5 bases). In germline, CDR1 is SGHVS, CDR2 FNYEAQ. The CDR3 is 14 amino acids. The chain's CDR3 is CASSLNDGEETRYF. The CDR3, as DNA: TGTGCCAGCAGCTTAAACGACGGGGAAGAGACCCGGTACTTC.

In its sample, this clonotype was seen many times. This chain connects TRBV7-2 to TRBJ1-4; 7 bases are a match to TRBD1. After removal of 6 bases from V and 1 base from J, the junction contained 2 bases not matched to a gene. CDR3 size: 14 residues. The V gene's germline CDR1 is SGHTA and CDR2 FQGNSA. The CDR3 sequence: CASSYRGTNEKLFF. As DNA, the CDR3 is TGTGCCAGCAGTTACAGGGGAACTAATGAAAAACTGTTTTTT.

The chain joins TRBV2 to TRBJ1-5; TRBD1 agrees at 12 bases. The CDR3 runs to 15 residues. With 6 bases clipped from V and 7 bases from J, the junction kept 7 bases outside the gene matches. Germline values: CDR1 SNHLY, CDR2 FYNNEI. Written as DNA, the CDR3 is TGTGCCAGCAGACCCGGGACAGGGGGCTTCCAGCCCCAGCATTTT. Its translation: CASRPGTGGFQPQHF.

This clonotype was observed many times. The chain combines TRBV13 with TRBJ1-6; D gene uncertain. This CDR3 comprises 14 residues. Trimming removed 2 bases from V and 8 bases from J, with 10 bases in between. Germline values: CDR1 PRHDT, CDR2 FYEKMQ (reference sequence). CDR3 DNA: TGTGCCAGCAGCTTATTGTCAGGAGATTCACCCCTCCACTTT. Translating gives CASSLLSGDSPLHF.

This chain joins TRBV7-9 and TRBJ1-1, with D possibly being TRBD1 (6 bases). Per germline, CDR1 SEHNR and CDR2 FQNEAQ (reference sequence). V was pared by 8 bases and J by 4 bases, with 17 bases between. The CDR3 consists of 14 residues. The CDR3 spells CASYKAGTSTEAFF. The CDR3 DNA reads TGTGCCAGCTATAAGGCCGGGACAAGCACTGAAGCTTTCTTT. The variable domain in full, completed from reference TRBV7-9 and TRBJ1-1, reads DTGVSQNPRHKITKRGQNVTFRCDPISEHNRLYWYRQTLGQGPEFLTYFQNEAQLEKSRLLSDRFSAERPKGSFSTLEIQRTEQGDSAMYLCASYKAGTSTEAFFGQGTRLTVV.

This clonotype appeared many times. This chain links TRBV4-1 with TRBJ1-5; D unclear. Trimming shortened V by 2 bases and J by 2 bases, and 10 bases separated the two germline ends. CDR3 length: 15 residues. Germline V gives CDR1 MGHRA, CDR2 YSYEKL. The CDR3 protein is CASSQPIEGNQPQHF. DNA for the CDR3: TGCGCCAGCAGCCAACCTATAGAAGGCAATCAGCCCCAGCATTTT.

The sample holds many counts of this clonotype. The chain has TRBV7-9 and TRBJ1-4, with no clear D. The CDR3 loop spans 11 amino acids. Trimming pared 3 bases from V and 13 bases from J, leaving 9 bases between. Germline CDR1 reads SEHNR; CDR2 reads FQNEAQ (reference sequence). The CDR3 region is CASSFSGGLFF. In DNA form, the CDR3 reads TGTGCCAGCAGCTTCTCGGGAGGACTGTTTTTT.

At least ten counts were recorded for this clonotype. CDR3 in DNA: TGTGCCAGCAGCTCGTCCCCCCAAGAGACCCAGTACTTC. It encodes CASSSSPQETQYF. The V and J genes are TRBV13 and TRBJ2-5; no clear D. V dropped 4 bases and J dropped 1 base, with 7 bases sitting between them. CDR3 size: 13 residues. Germline CDR1 and CDR2: PRHDT and FYEKMQ (reference sequence).

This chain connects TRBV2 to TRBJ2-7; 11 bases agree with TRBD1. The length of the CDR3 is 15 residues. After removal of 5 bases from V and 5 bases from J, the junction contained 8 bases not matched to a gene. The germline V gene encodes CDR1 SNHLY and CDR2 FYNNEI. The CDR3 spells CASSYGQGASHEQYF. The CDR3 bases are TGTGCCAGCAGTTATGGACAGGGGGCGTCCCACGAGCAGTACTTC.

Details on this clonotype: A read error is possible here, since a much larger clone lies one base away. CDR3 DNA: TGTGTCAGCACCCGGACTAGCGGGAGTGGGGAGACCCAGTACTTC. Translated, it gives CVSTRTSGSGETQYF. The gene calls are TRBV7-6 and TRBJ2-5; TRBD2 agrees at 13 bases. Per the germline V gene, CDR1 is SGHVS and CDR2 is FNYEAQ. The CDR3 contains 15 residues.

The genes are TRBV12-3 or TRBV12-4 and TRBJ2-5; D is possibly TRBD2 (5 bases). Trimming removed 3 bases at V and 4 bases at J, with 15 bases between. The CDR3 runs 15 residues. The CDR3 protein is CASSLWSSAGETQYF. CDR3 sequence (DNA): TGTGCCAGCAGTTTGTGGAGTAGCGCGGGAGAGACCCAGTACTTC.

The CDR3 loop is CASSLRTGHEETQYF. The DNA of the CDR3 is TGTGCCAGCAGCCTAAGGACAGGGCATGAAGAGACCCAGTACTTC. The chain employs TRBV7-3 and TRBJ2-5; 8 bases fit TRBD1. Losses at the gene ends were 5 bases for V and 3 bases for J; bases not matched to a gene: 8. The CDR3 extends over 15 amino acids. Germline lookup yields CDR1 SGHTA and CDR2 FQGTGA.

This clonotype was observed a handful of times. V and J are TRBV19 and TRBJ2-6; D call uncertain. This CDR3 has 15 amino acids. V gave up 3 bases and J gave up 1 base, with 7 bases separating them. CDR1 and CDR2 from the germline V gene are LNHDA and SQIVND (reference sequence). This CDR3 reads CASSIWESGANVLTF. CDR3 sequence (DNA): TGTGCCAGTAGTATTTGGGAATCTGGGGCCAACGTCCTGACTTTC.

The CDR3 DNA sequence: TGTGCCAGCAACGTGGGAGAAAGTCAAACTGAAGCTTTCTTT. Translating it yields CASNVGESQTEAFF. The chain employs TRBV5-2 and TRBJ1-1. TRBV5-2 is a documented pseudogene. This CDR3 spans 14 amino acids.